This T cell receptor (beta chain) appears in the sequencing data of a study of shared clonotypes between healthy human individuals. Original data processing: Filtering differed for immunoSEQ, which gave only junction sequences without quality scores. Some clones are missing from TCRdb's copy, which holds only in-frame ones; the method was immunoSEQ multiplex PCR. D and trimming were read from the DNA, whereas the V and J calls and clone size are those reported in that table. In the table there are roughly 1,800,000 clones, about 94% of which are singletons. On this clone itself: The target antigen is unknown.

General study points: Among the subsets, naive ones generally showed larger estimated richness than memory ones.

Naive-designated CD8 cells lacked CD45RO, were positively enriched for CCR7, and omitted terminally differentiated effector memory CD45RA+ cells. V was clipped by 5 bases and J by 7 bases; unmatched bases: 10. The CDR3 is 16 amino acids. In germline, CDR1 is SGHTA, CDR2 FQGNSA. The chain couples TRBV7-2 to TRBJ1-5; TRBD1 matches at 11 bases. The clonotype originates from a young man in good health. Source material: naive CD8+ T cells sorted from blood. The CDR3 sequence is CASSPGQGAGWQPQHF. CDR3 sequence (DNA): TGTGCCAGCAGCCCTGGACAGGGGGCAGGATGGCAGCCCCAGCATTTT.